The source of this T cell receptor beta chain is a study of shared T cell receptors in the human thymus. The CDR3 totals 14 residues. Losses at the gene ends were 4 bases for V and 2 bases for J; bases not matched to a gene: 5. Germline V gene lookup returns CDR1 SGHRS and CDR2 YFSETQ. Using immunoSEQ multiplex PCR, the repertoire was profiled, and TCRdb retains in-frame clones only, with some absent. Among some 640,000 clones listed, 80% to 90% were seen once. The sample was also reused in another study, on human thymus T cells. From that report: Thymus was obtained from resections taken during corrective heart surgery. Thymic as well as blood repertoires seemed to favor certain V and J genes unevenly.

The sequence was collected from a boy under two years old with a congenital heart defect. The specimen was thymocytes. The rearrangement uses TRBV5-1 and TRBJ2-7, with 8 positions matching TRBD1. This CDR3 reads CASSRDRTAYEQYF. DNA of the CDR3: TGCGCCAGCAGCAGGGACAGGACAGCCTACGAGCAGTACTTC.